A single sample gave rise to the 6 T cell receptor beta chains below, sequenced in a study of cytomegalovirus exposure and HLA in healthy donors. The primer mix had 60 Vbeta and 13 Jbeta primers. The table came from immunoSEQ multiplex PCR; TCRdb's copy has only in-frame clones and leaves some out. The sample carries approximately 170,000 clones, 65% to 85% recorded once. Input material: PBMCs. The receptors were gathered from a woman between 35 and 50 years old in good health and CMV-seropositive.

This chain joins TRBV5-1 and TRBJ2-5, with 9 bases that match TRBD2. Trimming cost V 5 bases and J 5 bases; bases outside gene matches: 7. CDR3 length: 14 residues. Germline V gene sequence: CDR1 SGHRS, CDR2 YFSETQ. The CDR3 bases are TGCGCCAGCAGGCGGGGGACTAGCCAGGAGACCCAGTACTTC. Protein sequence: CASRRGTSQETQYF.

The chain couples TRBV25-1 to TRBJ1-4, with 8 positions matching TRBD1. CDR3 length: 15 residues. The V segment lost 1 base and the J segment 5 bases; nucleotides outside the gene matches: 3. Germline-derived CDR1 and CDR2 are MGHDK and SYGVNS. The CDR3 loop is CASSEWTGMNEKLFF. CDR3 coding DNA: TGTGCCAGCAGTGAATGGACAGGGATGAATGAAAAACTGTTTTTT. The full variable domain, completed using reference TRBV25-1 and TRBJ1-4, is EADIYQTPRYLVIGTGKKITLECSQTMGHDKMYWYQQDPGMELHLIHYSYGVNSTEKGDLSSESTVSRIRTEHFPLTLESARPSHTSQYLCASSEWTGMNEKLFFGSGTQLSVL.

This clone turned up a few times. The V and J genes are TRBV7-3 and TRBJ2-5; tentatively, D is TRBD1 (6 bases). Looked up from germline, CDR1 is SGHTA and CDR2 is FQGTGA. The V and J ends lost 3 bases and 3 bases respectively, with 14 bases between them. This CDR3 has 15 amino acids. CDR3 residues: CASSLAGVEKETQYF. CDR3 nucleotide sequence: TGTGCCAGCAGCTTGGCAGGGGTGGAAAAAGAGACCCAGTACTTC.

The gene calls are TRBV2 and TRBJ2-7; D unresolved. CDR3 length equals 11 residues. V shed 5 bases and J shed 4 bases, with 6 bases lying between them. Germline V lookup: CDR1 SNHLY, CDR2 FYNNEI. CDR3 in amino acids: CASSPRYEQYF. CDR3 coding DNA: TGTGCCAGCAGTCCACGGTACGAGCAGTACTTC.

In regard to this clone: The same CDR3 also results from other DNA sequences found in this sample. For the CDR3, the DNA is TGTGCCAGCAGCTTAGGCCACACGAACACTGAAGCTTTCTTT. Its translation: CASSLGHTNTEAFF. The chain has TRBV13 and TRBJ1-1; the D is unclear. Germline V CDR1 and CDR2: PRHDT, FYEKMQ (reference sequence). Trimming left V 0 bases short and J 1 base short, with 6 bases between. The CDR3 is 14 residues long.

This chain joins TRBV4-2 and TRBJ2-1, with unresolved D. The germline V gene encodes CDR1 LGHNA and CDR2 YNFKEQ. This CDR3 spans 13 amino acids. Deletions cut 2 bases from V and 6 bases from J, with 8 bases between. In DNA form, the CDR3 reads TGTGCCAGCAGCCAACCCCCAGGCAATGAGCAGTTCTTC. Translated: CASSQPPGNEQFF.